This TCR beta chain originates from a study of neurological immune-mediated disorders. TCRdb used MiXCR to reprocess the 5' RACE reads, holding one entry per CDR3 protein. The data show some 28,000 distinct CDR3 sequences, roughly 25% seen once. This clonotype came up many times. The cell input for sorted libraries was some 990,000, and those cells were CD4+ or CD8+ T cells. Trimming shortened V by 1 base and J by 3 bases, and 7 bases separated the two germline ends. The germline CDR1 and CDR2 sequences are LNHNV and YYDKDF (reference sequence). This CDR3 contains 14 residues. This TCR was recovered from a man over 45 with HTLV-1-associated myelopathy (HAM/TSP). Sequenced sample: CD4+ T cells from blood. V gene TRBV15 combines with J gene TRBJ1-5; D remains ambiguous. The CDR3 protein is CATSRGQSNQPQHF. DNA for the CDR3: TGTGCCACCAGCAGAGGCCAGTCCAATCAGCCCCAGCATTTT.